The source of this T cell receptor (beta chain) is a study of cytomegalovirus exposure and HLA in healthy donors. Vbeta (60) and Jbeta (13) primers were used in the PCR. Data came from immunoSEQ multiplex PCR; TCRdb stores just in-frame clones and leaves some out. The table records more than 200,000 clones, over 65% of them present only once. CDR3 size: 15 residues. Trimming left V 2 bases short and J 2 bases short, with 10 bases between. In germline, CDR1 is MDHEN, CDR2 SYDVKM. This TCR was sampled from a human donor in good health. The sequenced sample was PBMCs. The chain combines TRBV28 with TRBJ1-5; D uncertain. Here the CDR3 reads CASSLEAKGNQPQHF. The CDR3 bases are TGTGCCAGCAGTTTAGAGGCTAAGGGCAATCAGCCCCAGCATTTT.